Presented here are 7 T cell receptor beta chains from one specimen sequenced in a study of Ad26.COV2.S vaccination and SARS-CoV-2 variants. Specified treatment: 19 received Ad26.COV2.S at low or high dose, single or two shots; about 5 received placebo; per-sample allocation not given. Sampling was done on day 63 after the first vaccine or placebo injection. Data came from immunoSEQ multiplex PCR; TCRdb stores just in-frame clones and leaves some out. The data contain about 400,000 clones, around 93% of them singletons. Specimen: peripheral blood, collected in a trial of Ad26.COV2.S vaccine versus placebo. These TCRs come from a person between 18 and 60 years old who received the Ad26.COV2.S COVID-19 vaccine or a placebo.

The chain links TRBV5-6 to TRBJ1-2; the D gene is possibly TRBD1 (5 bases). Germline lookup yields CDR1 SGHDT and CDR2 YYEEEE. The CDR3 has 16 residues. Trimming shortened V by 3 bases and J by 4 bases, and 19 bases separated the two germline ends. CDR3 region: CASSSKDTRLFYGYTF. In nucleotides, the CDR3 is TGTGCCAGCAGCTCGAAGGACACTAGGCTATTCTATGGCTACACCTTC. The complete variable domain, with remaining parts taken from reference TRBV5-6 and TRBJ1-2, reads DAGVTQSPTHLIKTRGQQVTLRCSPKSGHDTVSWYQQALGQGPQFIFQYYEEEERQRGNFPDRFSGHQFPNYSSELNVNALLLGDSALYLCASSSKDTRLFYGYTFGSGTRLTVV.

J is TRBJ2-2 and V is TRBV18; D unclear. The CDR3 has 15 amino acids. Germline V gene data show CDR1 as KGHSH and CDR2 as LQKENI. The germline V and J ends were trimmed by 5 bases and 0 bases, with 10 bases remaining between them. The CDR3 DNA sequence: TGTGCCAGCTCAGCGGAGAGGCCGAACACCGGGGAGCTGTTTTTT. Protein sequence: CASSAERPNTGELFF.

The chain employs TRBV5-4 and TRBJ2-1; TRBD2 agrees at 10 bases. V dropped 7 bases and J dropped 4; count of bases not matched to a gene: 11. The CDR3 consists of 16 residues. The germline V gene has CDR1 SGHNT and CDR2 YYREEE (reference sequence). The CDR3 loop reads CASHLAGAPGYNEQFF. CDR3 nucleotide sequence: TGTGCCAGCCACCTAGCGGGGGCCCCGGGGTACAATGAGCAGTTCTTC.

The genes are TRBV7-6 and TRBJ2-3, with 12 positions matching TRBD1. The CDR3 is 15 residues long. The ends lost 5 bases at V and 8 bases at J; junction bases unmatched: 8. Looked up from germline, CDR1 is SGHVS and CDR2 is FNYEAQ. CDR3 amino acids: CASSDGTGGLGTQYF. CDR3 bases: TGTGCCAGCAGCGACGGGACAGGGGGCTTGGGTACGCAGTATTTT.

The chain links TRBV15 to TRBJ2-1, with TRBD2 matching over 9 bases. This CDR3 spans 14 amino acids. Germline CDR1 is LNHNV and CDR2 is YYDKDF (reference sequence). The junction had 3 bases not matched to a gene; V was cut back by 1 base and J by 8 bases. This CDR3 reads CATSRGGGAHEQFF. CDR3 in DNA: TGTGCCACCAGCAGAGGCGGGGGGGCCCATGAGCAGTTCTTC.

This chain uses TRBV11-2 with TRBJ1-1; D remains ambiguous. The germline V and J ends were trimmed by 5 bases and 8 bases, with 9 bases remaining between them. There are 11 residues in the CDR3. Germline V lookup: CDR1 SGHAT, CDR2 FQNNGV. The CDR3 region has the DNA TGTGCCAGCAGCCGGGGTGACGAAGCTTTCTTT. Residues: CASSRGDEAFF.

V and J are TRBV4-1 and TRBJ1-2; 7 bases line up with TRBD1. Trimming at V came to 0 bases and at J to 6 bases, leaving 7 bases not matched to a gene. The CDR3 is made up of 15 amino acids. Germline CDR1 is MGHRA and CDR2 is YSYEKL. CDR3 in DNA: TGCGCCAGCAGCCAAGATAGGGGGCTGGTAGATGGCTACACCTTC. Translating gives CASSQDRGLVDGYTF.